The clone carrying this T cell receptor (beta chain) was seen many times. Its target is unknown. The sample belongs to a study of T cells in Graves' hyperthyroidism and ophthalmopathy. The CDR3 regions of TCR beta were amplified from RNA transcripts. HTBI primers were used for first-round RT-PCR of the TCR CDR3. TCRdb itself ran the multiplex PCR reads through MiXCR, one entry per CDR3 protein. This table holds hundreds of thousands of distinct CDR3 sequences, around 15% found once. This CDR3 contains 15 residues. V was shortened by 5 bases and J by 3 bases, with 13 bases between the two germline ends. No ophthalmopathy progression within 18 months constituted stable Graves' hyperthyroidism. It was uncontrolled infection, other autoimmune disease, pregnancy or lactation that excluded patients. Overall study results and limits: Ophthalmopathy prediction by the model preceded onset by a median about 6 months. A model of 13 V-J features distinguished ophthalmopathy from stable hyperthyroidism.

The genes are TRBV12-3 or TRBV12-4 and TRBJ2-2; D may be TRBD2 (7 bases). The sequenced sample was blood. The TCR originated in a woman aged 40-49 years with Graves' hyperthyroidism. CDR3 region: CASSGGDKYTGELFF. The CDR3 bases are TGTGCCAGCAGTGGGGGGGACAAGTACACCGGGGAGCTGTTTTTT.